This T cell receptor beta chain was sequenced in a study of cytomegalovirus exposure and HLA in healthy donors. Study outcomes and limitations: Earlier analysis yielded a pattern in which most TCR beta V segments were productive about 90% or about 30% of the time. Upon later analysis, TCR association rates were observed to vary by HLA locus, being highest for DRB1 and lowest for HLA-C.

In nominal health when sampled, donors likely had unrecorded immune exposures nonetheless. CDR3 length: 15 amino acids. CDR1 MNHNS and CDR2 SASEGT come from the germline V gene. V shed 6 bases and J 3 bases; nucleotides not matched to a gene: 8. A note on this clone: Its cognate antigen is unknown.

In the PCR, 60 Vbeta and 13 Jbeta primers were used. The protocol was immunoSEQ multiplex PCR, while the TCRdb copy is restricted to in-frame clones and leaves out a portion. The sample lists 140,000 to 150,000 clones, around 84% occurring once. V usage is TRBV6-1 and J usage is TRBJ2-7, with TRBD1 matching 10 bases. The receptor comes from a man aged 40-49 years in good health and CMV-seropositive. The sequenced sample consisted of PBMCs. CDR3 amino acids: CASRNPGTGVYEQYF. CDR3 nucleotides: TGTGCCAGCAGAAATCCCGGGACAGGGGTCTACGAGCAGTACTTC.